This T cell receptor beta chain appears in the sequencing data of a study of cytomegalovirus exposure and HLA in healthy donors. The study, taken as a whole, reports: Rarity marked most TCR sequences, yet some public TCRs occurred in many donors.

The germline V gene has CDR1 LNHDA and CDR2 SQIVND (reference sequence). CDR3 length: 16 amino acids. Germline trimming cut 5 bases from V and 0 bases from J; bases unmatched to any gene: 9. This clone was counted a single time. Its antigen is not identified. This PCR relied on a set of 60 Vbeta primers and 13 Jbeta primers. The repertoire was sequenced with immunoSEQ multiplex PCR; TCRdb's copy has only in-frame clones and lacks some. The table records about 170,000 clones, approximately 84% of them present only once. The chain carries TRBV19 and TRBJ2-7, with 8 nucleotides matching TRBD1. The sample comprised PBMCs. The receptor's source is a man aged 18-30 years in good health and CMV-seronegative. CDR3 bases: TGTGCCAGTAGTCCTCTCCTGGGACAGGACTCCTACGAGCAGTACTTC. Residues: CASSPLLGQDSYEQYF.